These 21 T cell receptor beta chains were sequenced from one sample in a study of T cell repertoires in aging, cancer and after chemotherapy. TRB rearrangements spanning V, D and J were amplified using mixed TRB-A/B primers. TCRdb independently ran MiXCR on the multiplex PCR reads; one entry per CDR3 protein. The sample shows several thousand distinct CDR3 sequences, 24% of them seen only once. TCR beta rearrangements were amplified from peripheral blood genomic DNA. The specimen sequenced was blood. The receptors here all came from a human donor with a solid tumor.

By share, this clonotype counts as large (0.1 to 1%). The chain links TRBV29-1 to TRBJ2-3, with 11 bases that match TRBD2. The junction had 7 bases not matched to a gene; V was cut back by 8 bases and J by 3 bases. This CDR3 spans 14 amino acids. From germline, CDR1 is SQVTM and CDR2 ANQGSEA. The CDR3 here is CSLRLAGLTDTQYF. In DNA form, the CDR3 reads TGCAGCTTGCGACTAGCGGGATTGACAGATACGCAGTATTTT.

This sequence joins TRBV4-2 and TRBJ1-3; no reliable D call. Germline CDR1 reads LGHNA; CDR2 reads YNFKEQ. The V and J ends lost 2 bases and 1 base respectively, with 9 bases between them. The CDR3 loop spans 15 amino acids. CDR3 DNA: TGTGCCAGCAGCCAAAACAGAGGGTCTGGAAACACCATATATTTT. Protein product: CASSQNRGSGNTIYF.

There are a few counts of this clonotype. The chain carries TRBV20-1 and TRBJ1-4, with TRBD1 matching 8 bases. This CDR3 region has 13 residues. Germline CDR1 DFQATT, CDR2 SNEGSKA (reference sequence). V gave up 6 bases and J gave up 5 bases; unmatched junction bases: 5. CDR3 residues: CSARRDRNEKLFF. CDR3 nucleotides: TGCAGTGCAAGGCGGGACAGGAATGAAAAACTGTTTTTT.

The chain joins TRBV5-1 to TRBJ1-1; TRBD1 matches at 8 bases. The CDR3 totals 15 residues. Germline V lookup: CDR1 SGHRS, CDR2 YFSETQ. V dropped 4 bases and J dropped 5; count of bases not matched to a gene: 10. CDR3: CASSIETQGATEAFF. The CDR3 coding sequence is TGCGCCAGCAGCATCGAAACCCAGGGGGCGACTGAAGCTTTCTTT.

The V call is TRBV7-2, the J call TRBJ2-7; D possibly corresponds to TRBD1 (5 bases). This CDR3 is built from 13 residues. Germline assignment: CDR1 SGHTA and CDR2 FQGNSA. The ends were cut back, 4 bases at V and 4 bases at J, with 11 bases in the middle. The CDR3 sequence is CASSSTASYEQYF. CDR3 DNA: TGTGCCAGCAGCTCGACAGCTTCGTACGAGCAGTACTTC.

This clonotype is medium-sized. The rearrangement joins TRBV12-3 or TRBV12-4 to TRBJ2-7; D is unresolved. This CDR3 is built from 15 residues. Trimming shortened V by 3 bases and J by 4 bases, and 16 bases separated the two germline ends. This CDR3 reads CASSFSSQVRYEQYF. CDR3 DNA sequence: TGTGCCAGCAGTTTCTCTTCGCAGGTGAGATACGAGCAGTACTTC.

This clonotype was seen a handful of times. The rearrangement uses TRBV12-3 or TRBV12-4 and TRBJ1-5; a possible D gene is TRBD1 (6 bases). Trimming shortened V by 3 bases and J by 7 bases, and 13 bases separated the two germline ends. The CDR3 has 14 residues. CDR3 in DNA: TGTGCCAGCAGTTTCACAGGGATGGGCCAGCCCCAGCATTTT. It translates to CASSFTGMGQPQHF.

The chain uses TRBV5-5 and TRBJ2-1, with 7 bases fitting TRBD1. V shed 3 bases, J shed 0 bases, and the junction held 6 bases outside the gene matches. This CDR3 spans 16 amino acids. Germline lookup yields CDR1 SGHKS and CDR2 YYEKEE (reference sequence). CDR3 sequence: CASSSRRDSSYNEQFF. The CDR3 DNA follows: TGTGCCAGCAGCTCACGCCGGGACAGCTCCTACAATGAGCAGTTCTTC.

This clonotype showed up many times. This chain links TRBV7-9 with TRBJ2-1; maybe TRBD1 (6 bases). V lost 9 bases to trimming and J lost 8 bases, with 26 bases between them. The CDR3 is 16 amino acids. Germline loops: CDR1 SEHNR, CDR2 FQNEAQ (reference sequence). The CDR3, as DNA: TGTGCCAGGAGGACACTGGAGGCAGGGGATGAGGATGAGCAGTTCTTC. The encoded protein is CARRTLEAGDEDEQFF.

By share of the sample, this clonotype is medium-sized. The CDR3 loop reads CASSHISGANVLTF. The CDR3, as DNA: TGCGCCAGCAGCCATATATCTGGGGCCAACGTCCTGACTTTC. The rearrangement joins TRBV4-3 to TRBJ2-6; no clear D gene. CDR3 size: 14 residues. Trimming took 3 bases from V and 1 from J, leaving 4 bases between them. CDR1 is LGHNA, CDR2 YSLEER, per germline.

Details on this clonotype: One end of the junction is discordant with germline, which a read error may explain. The J gene is TRBJ1-1, the V gene TRBV4-2; D is unclear. Germline V CDR1 and CDR2: LGHNA, YNFKEQ. This CDR3 contains 14 residues. CDR3 in amino acids: CASSEEAMNTEAFF. In DNA form, the CDR3 reads TGTGCCAGCAGCGAAGAGGCCATGAACACTGAAGCTTTCTTT.

By share, this clonotype counts as medium-sized. The J gene is TRBJ1-5, the V gene TRBV12-3 or TRBV12-4; 12 bases line up with TRBD1. The CDR3 is 15 amino acids. The junction had 7 bases not matched to a gene; V was cut back by 6 bases and J by 7 bases. The CDR3, as DNA: TGTGCCAGCAGGGGCGGGACAGGGGGCGGGCAGCCCCAGCATTTT. Its protein product is CASRGGTGGGQPQHF.

Only a few counts were recorded for this clonotype. The chain has TRBV7-2 and TRBJ2-5; D might be TRBD1 (6 bases). Germline V CDR1 and CDR2: SGHTA, FQGNSA. The CDR3 totals 13 residues. The V end lost 4 bases, the J end lost 9 bases, and 15 bases lay between the germline ends. The CDR3 loop is CASSSNPGEPQYF. The CDR3 DNA follows: TGTGCCAGCAGCTCCAACCCAGGGGAACCCCAGTACTTC.

The chain is built from TRBV18 and TRBJ1-1; D may be TRBD1 (5 bases). Germline CDR1 reads KGHSH; CDR2 reads LQKENI. There are 15 residues in the CDR3. The V end was cut by 0 bases, the J end by 11 bases, with 19 bases between. The CDR3 loop reads CASSPPGQARAAAFF. CDR3 sequence (DNA): TGTGCCAGCTCACCACCGGGGCAGGCAAGGGCCGCGGCTTTCTTT.

The chain employs TRBV12-3 or TRBV12-4 and TRBJ1-1, with TRBD1 as a possible D gene (6 bases). Trimming stripped 5 bases from V and 6 bases from J, with 13 bases between. CDR3 size: 13 residues. The CDR3 reads CASSVQGFSEAFF. Here the CDR3 DNA reads TGTGCCAGCAGTGTACAGGGTTTCTCTGAAGCTTTCTTT.

This clonotype was counted only a few times. This chain joins TRBV20-1 and TRBJ1-5; D gene uncertain. The CDR3 loop spans 14 amino acids. The V end lost 1 base, the J end lost 3 bases, and 10 bases lay between the germline ends. Germline V CDR1 and CDR2: DFQATT, SNEGSKA (reference sequence). CDR3 residues: CSARAGVNNQPQHF. The CDR3 bases are TGCAGTGCTAGAGCCGGGGTAAACAATCAGCCCCAGCATTTT.

This clonotype was picked up many times. J is TRBJ1-5 and V is TRBV20-1, with TRBD1 as a possible D gene (6 bases). Germline V gene data show CDR1 as DFQATT and CDR2 as SNEGSKA (reference sequence). V lost 1 base to trimming and J lost 3 bases, with 13 bases between them. There are 15 residues in the CDR3. The CDR3 here is CSARVGALNNQPQHF. CDR3 nucleotides: TGCAGTGCTAGAGTGGGGGCGCTGAACAATCAGCCCCAGCATTTT.

By frequency in the sample, this clonotype is medium-sized (0.01 to 0.1%). The chain is built from TRBV24-1 and TRBJ2-2, with 10 bases aligning to TRBD1. This CDR3 has 16 amino acids. Germline V CDR1 and CDR2: KGHDR, SFDVKD. V lost 2 bases, J lost 5 bases, and 4 bases stayed unmatched. This CDR3 reads CATSDSTGGFTGELFF. The CDR3 nucleotides are TGTGCCACCAGTGATTCGACAGGGGGCTTTACCGGGGAGCTGTTTTTT.

This clonotype counts as medium-sized (0.01 to 0.1%). The gene calls are TRBV15 and TRBJ1-5; 7 bases are a match to TRBD1. Germline V CDR1 and CDR2: LNHNV, YYDKDF (reference sequence). This CDR3 is 18 amino acids long. V shed 1 base and J 0 bases; nucleotides not matched to a gene: 9. In DNA form, the CDR3 reads TGTGCCACCAGCAGAGTTAGACGGGACAGAAATAGCAATCAGCCCCAGCATTTT. Its protein is CATSRVRRDRNSNQPQHF.

This clonotype is medium-sized (0.01 to 0.1%) in the sample. The chain joins TRBV10-3 to TRBJ2-1, with TRBD2 matching 13 bases. CDR3 size: 17 residues. Trimming took 2 bases from V and 8 from J; bases not matched to a gene: 9. Germline V gives CDR1 ENHRY, CDR2 SYGVKD. The DNA for the CDR3 is TGTGCCATCAGTGAGCTAACTAGCGGGGGGGCTCGTCATGAGCAGTTCTTC. This translates into CAISELTSGGARHEQFF.

The chain employs TRBV25-1 and TRBJ2-1; no clear D gene. CDR3 size: 14 residues. V gave up 1 base and J gave up 4 bases, with 8 bases separating them. CDR1 and CDR2 (germline): MGHDK, SYGVNS. CDR3 amino acids: CASSESGNYNEQFF. The CDR3 DNA is TGTGCCAGCAGTGAATCCGGCAATTACAATGAGCAGTTCTTC.